This T cell receptor beta chain was sequenced in a study of T cell responses to AZD1222 COVID-19 vaccine. This table comes from immunoSEQ multiplex PCR, and its TCRdb copy is limited to in-frame clones, with some not included. The table has some 150,000 clones, over 90% seen once. The study, taken as a whole, reports: Unmutated regions of variants are reportedly targeted by nearly half of spike-specific TCRs. Researchers report vaccine-associated CD4 TCRs spanning spike, with dominance at 160-218 and 743-854.

J was trimmed by 3 bases and V by 4 bases; bases with no gene match: 1. This CDR3 contains 14 residues. The germline V gene has CDR1 ENHRY and CDR2 SYGVKD. On this clone: Its cognate antigen is unknown.

Specimen: peripheral blood, collected 28 days after the second AZD1222 dose. The source is an adult who received the AZD1222 COVID-19 vaccine. The chain uses TRBV10-3 and TRBJ2-5; 11 positions agree with TRBD2. CDR3 DNA sequence: TGTGCCATCAGTGTAGCGGGAGGGGAAGAGACCCAGTACTTC. Translation: CAISVAGGEETQYF.